What follows describes a single T cell receptor beta chain. Its antigen is unidentified. Relative to the germline gene, one junction end is altered; a read error may explain this. The CDR3 totals 16 residues. CDR1 is MDHEN, CDR2 SYDVKM, per germline. These data are taken from a study of post-analysis software for immune sequencing data. Unique molecular identifiers were carried by the TCR beta cDNA libraries. Using its own MiXCR run on the PCR reads, TCRdb lists one record per CDR3 protein. The sample gives about 800,000 distinct CDR3 sequences, 25% to 30% of which show up once; approximately 0.6% is in the top ten. Study-level points and caveats: Roughly 5 TRBV segments (TRBV5-6, TRBV5-1 and TRBV20-1 among them) occurred more frequently in patients than in controls. In multiple sclerosis, normalized Chao1 diversity was significantly below that of controls.

The sequencing sample was made of blood. The gene calls are TRBV28 and TRBJ1-1, with 9 bases identical to TRBD1. This receptor was identified in a girl aged 5 to 17 with multiple sclerosis. The chain's CDR3 is CASRPGQGLRNAEAFF. DNA of the CDR3: TGTGCCAGCAGACCCGGACAGGGGCTAAGGAACGCTGAAGCTTTCTTT.